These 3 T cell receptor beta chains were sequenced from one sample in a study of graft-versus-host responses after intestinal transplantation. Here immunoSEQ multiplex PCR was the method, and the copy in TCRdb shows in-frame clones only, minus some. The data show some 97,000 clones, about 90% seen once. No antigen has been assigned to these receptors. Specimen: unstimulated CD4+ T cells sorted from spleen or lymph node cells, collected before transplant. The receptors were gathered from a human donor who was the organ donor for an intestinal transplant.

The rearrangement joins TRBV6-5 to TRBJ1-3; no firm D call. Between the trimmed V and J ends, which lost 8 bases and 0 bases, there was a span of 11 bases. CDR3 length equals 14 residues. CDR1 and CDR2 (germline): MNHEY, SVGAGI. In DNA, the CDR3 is TGTGCCAGCGGCGCGGAAATCTCTGGAAACACCATATATTTT. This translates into CASGAEISGNTIYF.

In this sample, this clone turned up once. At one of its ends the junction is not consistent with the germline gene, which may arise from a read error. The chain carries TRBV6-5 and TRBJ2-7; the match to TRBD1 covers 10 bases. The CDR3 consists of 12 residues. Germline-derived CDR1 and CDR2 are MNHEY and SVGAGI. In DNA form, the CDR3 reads TGTGCCAGCAGTTACCCGGGACAGGGGCTCGACTTC. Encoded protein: CASSYPGQGLDF.

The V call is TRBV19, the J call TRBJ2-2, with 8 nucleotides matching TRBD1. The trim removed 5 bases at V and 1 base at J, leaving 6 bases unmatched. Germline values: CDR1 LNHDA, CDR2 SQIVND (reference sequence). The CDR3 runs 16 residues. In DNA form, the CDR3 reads TGTGCCAGTAGTGAATGGGGGACAGGGAACACCGGGGAGCTGTTTTTT. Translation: CASSEWGTGNTGELFF.